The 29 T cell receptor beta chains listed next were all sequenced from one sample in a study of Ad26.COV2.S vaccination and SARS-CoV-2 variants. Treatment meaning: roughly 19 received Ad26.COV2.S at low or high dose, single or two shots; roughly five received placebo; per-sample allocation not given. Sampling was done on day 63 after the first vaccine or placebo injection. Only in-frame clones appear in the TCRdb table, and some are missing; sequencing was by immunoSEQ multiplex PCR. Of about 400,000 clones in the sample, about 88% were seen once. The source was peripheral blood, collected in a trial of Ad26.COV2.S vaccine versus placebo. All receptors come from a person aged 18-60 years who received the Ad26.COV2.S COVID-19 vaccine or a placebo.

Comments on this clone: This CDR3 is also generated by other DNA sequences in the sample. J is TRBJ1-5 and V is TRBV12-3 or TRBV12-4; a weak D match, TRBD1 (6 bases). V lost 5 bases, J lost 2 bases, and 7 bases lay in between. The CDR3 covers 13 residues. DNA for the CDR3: TGTGCCAGCAGTCCAGGGGGCAATCAGCCCCAGCATTTT. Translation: CASSPGGNQPQHF.

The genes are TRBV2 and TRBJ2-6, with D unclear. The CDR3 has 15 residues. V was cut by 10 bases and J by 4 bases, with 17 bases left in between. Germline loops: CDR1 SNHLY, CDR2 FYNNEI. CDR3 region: CAIVVNSRGANVLTF. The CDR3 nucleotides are TGTGCCATCGTGGTCAACTCGAGGGGGGCCAACGTCCTGACTTTC.

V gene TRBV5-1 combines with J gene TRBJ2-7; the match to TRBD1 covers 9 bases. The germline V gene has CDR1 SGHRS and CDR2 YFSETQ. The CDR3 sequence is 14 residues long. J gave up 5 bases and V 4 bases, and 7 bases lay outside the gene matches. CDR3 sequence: CASSRDREVDEQYF. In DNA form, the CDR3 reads TGCGCCAGCAGCCGGGACAGGGAGGTCGACGAGCAGTACTTC.

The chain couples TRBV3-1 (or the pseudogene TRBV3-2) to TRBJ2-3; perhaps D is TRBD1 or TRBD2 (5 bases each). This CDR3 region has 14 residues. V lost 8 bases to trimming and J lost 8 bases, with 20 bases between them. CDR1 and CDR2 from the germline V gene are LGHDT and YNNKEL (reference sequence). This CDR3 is CASRTRGTFGTQYF. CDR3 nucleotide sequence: TGTGCCAGCCGGACGAGGGGAACGTTCGGTACGCAGTATTTT.

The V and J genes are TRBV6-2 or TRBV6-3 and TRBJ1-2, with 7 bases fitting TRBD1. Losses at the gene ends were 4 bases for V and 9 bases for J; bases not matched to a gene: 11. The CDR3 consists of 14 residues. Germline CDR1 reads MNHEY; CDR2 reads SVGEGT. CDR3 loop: CASSLSGTARSYTF. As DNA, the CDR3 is TGTGCCAGCAGTTTATCCGGGACAGCACGAAGCTACACCTTC.

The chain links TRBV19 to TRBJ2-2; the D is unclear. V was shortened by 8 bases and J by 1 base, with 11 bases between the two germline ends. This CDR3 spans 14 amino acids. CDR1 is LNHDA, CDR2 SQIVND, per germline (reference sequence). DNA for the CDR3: TGTGCCAGTGTCGCCTCTCAGAACACCGGGGAGCTGTTTTTT. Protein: CASVASQNTGELFF.

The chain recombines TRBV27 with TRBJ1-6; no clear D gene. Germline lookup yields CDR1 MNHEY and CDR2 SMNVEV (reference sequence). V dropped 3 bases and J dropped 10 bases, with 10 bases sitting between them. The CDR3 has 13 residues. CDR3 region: CASSLVPHSPLHF. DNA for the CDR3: TGTGCCAGCAGTTTGGTTCCCCACTCACCCCTCCACTTT.

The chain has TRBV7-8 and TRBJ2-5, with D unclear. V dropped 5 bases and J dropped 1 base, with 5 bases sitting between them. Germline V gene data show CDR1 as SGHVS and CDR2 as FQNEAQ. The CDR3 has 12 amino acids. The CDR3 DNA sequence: TGTGCCAGCAGCCAAGTCCAAGAGACCCAGTACTTC. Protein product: CASSQVQETQYF.

CDR3 amino acids: CASSEEYARSGQGWSKNIQYF. DNA of the CDR3: TGTGCCAGCAGTGAAGAGTACGCGCGGTCGGGACAGGGTTGGTCCAAAAACATTCAGTACTTC. The rearrangement links TRBV6-1 to TRBJ2-4, with 9 positions matching TRBD1. The CDR3 covers 21 residues. In germline, CDR1 is MNHNS, CDR2 SASEGT. Losses at the gene ends were 1 base for V and 2 bases for J; bases not matched to a gene: 18.

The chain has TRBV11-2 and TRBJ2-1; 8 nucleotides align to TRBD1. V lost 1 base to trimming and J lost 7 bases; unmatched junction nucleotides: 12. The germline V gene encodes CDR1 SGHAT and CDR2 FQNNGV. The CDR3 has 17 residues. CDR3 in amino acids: CASSLVRGGTGRNEQFF. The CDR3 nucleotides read TGTGCCAGCAGCTTAGTCAGGGGCGGGACAGGCCGAAATGAGCAGTTCTTC.

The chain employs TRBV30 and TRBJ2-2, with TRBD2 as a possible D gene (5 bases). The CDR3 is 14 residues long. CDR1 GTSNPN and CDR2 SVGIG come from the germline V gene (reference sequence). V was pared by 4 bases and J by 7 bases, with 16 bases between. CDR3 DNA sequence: TGTGCCTGGAAAGTAGAGGGAGTAAGCGGGGAGCTGTTTTTT. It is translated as CAWKVEGVSGELFF.

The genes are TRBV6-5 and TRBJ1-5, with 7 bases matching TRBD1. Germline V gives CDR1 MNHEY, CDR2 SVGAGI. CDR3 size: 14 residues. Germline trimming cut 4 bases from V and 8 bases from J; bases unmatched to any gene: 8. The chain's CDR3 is CASSWTGPEEPQHF. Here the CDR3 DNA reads TGTGCCAGCAGTTGGACAGGCCCCGAGGAGCCCCAGCATTTT.

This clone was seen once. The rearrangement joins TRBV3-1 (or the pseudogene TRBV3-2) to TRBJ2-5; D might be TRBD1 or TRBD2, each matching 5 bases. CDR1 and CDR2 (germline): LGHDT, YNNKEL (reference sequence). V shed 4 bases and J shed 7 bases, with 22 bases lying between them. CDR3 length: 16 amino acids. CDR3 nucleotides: TGTGCCAGCAGCCCAGACCCCGGGGCGGTCCTGGGGACCCAGTACTTC. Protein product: CASSPDPGAVLGTQYF.

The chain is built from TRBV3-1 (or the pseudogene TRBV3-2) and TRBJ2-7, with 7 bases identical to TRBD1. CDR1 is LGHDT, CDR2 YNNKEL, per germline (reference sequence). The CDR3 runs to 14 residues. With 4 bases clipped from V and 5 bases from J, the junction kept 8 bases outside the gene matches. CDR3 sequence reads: CASSPQGYADEQYF. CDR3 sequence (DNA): TGTGCCAGCAGCCCACAGGGGTATGCGGACGAGCAGTACTTC.

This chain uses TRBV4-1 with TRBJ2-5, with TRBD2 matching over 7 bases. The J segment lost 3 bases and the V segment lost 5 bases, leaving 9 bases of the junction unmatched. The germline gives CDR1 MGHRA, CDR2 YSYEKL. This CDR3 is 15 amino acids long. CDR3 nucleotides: TGCGCCAGCAGCTGGATGTGGGCGGGAGAAGAGACCCAGTACTTC. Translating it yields CASSWMWAGEETQYF.

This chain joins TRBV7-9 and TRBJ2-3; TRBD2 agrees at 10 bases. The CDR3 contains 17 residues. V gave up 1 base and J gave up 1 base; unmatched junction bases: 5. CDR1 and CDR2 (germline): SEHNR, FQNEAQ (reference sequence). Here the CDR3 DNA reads TGTGCCAGCAGCTTAGTTAAGCGGGAGGGTGGCACAGATACGCAGTATTTT. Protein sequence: CASSLVKREGGTDTQYF.

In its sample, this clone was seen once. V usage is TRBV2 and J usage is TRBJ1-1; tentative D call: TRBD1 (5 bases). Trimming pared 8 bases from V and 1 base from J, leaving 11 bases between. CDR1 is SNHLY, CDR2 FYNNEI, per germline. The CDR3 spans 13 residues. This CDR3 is CASWGPGNTEAFF. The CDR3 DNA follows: TGTGCCAGCTGGGGCCCAGGGAACACTGAAGCTTTCTTT.

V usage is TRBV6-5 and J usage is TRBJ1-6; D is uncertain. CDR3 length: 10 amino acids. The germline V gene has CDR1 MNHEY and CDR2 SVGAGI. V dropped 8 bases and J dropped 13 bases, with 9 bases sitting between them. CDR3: CASGVGPLHF. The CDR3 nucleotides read TGTGCCAGCGGGGTGGGGCCCCTCCACTTT.

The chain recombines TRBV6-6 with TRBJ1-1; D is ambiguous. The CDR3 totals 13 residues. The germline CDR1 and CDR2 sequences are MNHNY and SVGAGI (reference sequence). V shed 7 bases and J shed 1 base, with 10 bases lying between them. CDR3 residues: CASKSGKNTEAFF. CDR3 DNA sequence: TGTGCCAGCAAATCGGGCAAGAACACTGAAGCTTTCTTT.

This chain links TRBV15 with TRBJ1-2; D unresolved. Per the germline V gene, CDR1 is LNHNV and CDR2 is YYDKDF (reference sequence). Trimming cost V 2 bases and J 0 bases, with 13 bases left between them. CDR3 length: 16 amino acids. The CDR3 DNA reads TGTGCCACCAGCAGAACCCGGACGGAGTCTAACTATGGCTACACCTTC. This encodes CATSRTRTESNYGYTF.

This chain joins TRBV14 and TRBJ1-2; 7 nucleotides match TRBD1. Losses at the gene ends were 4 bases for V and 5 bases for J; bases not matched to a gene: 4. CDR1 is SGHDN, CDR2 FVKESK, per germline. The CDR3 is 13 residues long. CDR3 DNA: TGTGCCAGCAGCCCTACAGGGGTGTATGGCTACACCTTC. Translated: CASSPTGVYGYTF.

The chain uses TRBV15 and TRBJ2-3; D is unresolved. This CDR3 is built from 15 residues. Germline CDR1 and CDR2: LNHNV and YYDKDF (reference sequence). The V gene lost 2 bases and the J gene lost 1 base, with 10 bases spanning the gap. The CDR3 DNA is TGTGCCACCAGCAGAACTTCGGACCGCACAGATACGCAGTATTTT. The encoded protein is CATSRTSDRTDTQYF.

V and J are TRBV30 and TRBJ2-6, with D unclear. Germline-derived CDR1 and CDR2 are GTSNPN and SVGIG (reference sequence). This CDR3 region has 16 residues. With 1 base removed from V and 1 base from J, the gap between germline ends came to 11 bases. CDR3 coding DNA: TGTGCCTGGAGTGATCCTCGTCGGTCTGGGGCCAACGTCCTGACTTTC. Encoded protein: CAWSDPRRSGANVLTF.

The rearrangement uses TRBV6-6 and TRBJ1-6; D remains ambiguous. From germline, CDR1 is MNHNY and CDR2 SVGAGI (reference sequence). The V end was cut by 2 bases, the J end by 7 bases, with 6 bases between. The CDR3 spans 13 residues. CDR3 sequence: CASSYVINSPLHF. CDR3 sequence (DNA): TGTGCCAGCAGTTACGTTATCAATTCACCCCTCCACTTT.

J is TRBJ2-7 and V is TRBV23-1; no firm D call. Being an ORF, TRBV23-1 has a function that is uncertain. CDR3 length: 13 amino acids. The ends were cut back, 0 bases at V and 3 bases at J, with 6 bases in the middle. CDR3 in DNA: TGCGCCAGCAGTCAATCACAGTTCTACGAGCAGTACTTC. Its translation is CASSQSQFYEQYF.

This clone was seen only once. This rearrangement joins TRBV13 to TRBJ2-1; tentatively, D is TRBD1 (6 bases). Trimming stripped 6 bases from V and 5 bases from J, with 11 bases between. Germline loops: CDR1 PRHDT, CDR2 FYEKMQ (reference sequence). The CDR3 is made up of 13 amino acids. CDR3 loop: CASSRQDNNEQFF. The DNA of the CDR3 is TGTGCCAGCAGTCGACAGGATAACAATGAGCAGTTCTTC.

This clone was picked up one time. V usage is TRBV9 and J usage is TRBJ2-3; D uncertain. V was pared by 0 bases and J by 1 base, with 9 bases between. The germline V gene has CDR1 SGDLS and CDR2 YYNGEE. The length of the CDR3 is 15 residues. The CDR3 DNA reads TGTGCCAGCAGCGTAGGGGTAGGTCGCACAGATACGCAGTATTTT. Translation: CASSVGVGRTDTQYF.

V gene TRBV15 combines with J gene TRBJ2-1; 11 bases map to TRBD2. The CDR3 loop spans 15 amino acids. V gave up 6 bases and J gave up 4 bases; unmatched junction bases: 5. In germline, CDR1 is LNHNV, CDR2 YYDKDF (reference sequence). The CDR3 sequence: CATRLLAGAYNEQFF. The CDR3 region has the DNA TGTGCCACCAGGTTACTAGCGGGAGCGTACAATGAGCAGTTCTTC.

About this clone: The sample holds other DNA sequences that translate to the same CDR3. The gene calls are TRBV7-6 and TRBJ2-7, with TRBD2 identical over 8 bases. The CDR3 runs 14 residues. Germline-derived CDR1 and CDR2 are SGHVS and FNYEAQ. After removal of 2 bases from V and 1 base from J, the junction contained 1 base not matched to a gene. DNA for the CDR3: TGTGCCAGCAGCTTAACTAGCGGATCCTACGAGCAGTACTTC. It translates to CASSLTSGSYEQYF.